This is a list of T cell receptor beta chains from one sample in a study of blood T cell repertoires in COVID-19. Sequencing used immunoSEQ multiplex PCR; TCRdb keeps in-frame clones, though not all of them. The sample records 20,000 to 25,000 clones, 80% being singletons. Material for sequencing was peripheral blood. The receptors derive from a man aged 60 to 75 with active COVID-19. The CDR3 runs from the conserved cysteine through the conserved F or W. A D gene is named only where the DNA matches it firmly. Clone size is stated in some rows and not others, as once, few, many or a class when expanded.

size: medium-sized; V: TRBV6-2/TRBV6-3; D: NA; J: TRBJ1-1; DNA: TGTGCCAGCAGTCACAGCTTTGAAGCTTTCTTT; CDR3: CASSHSFEAFF
size: NA; V: TRBV19; D: TRBD1; J: TRBJ1-1; DNA: TGTGCCAGTAGTATAGACGTCGGGACAGAGTTGAACACTGAAGCTTTCTTT; CDR3: CASSIDVGTELNTEAFF
size: NA; V: TRBV5-1; D: TRBD2; J: TRBJ2-1; DNA: TGCGCCAGCAGCTTGTTGGAGCGGGAGGAGTACAATGAGCAGTTCTTC; CDR3: CASSLLEREEYNEQFF
size: NA; V: TRBV7-9; D: NA; J: TRBJ1-2; DNA: TGTGCCAGCAGCCGCGGGGAATCCTATGGCTACACCTTC; CDR3: CASSRGESYGYTF
size: NA; V: TRBV28; D: NA; J: TRBJ1-2; DNA: TGTGCCAGCAGTTTTCCCCAAGGGGGGGCGAACTATGGCTACACCTTC; CDR3: CASSFPQGGANYGYTF
size: NA; V: TRBV19; D: TRBD1; J: TRBJ2-7; DNA: TGTGCCAGTCGGACAGGGGGCGCTGATGGCTCCTACGAGCAGTACTTC; CDR3: CASRTGGADGSYEQYF
size: NA; V: TRBV6-5; D: NA; J: TRBJ1-5; DNA: TGTGCCAGCAGTTACGACTCAACGAGACATCAGCCCCAGCATTTT; CDR3: CASSYDSTRHQPQHF
size: medium-sized; V: TRBV6-1; D: NA; J: TRBJ2-2; DNA: TGTGCCAGCAGTGATATGGGGGCCTCATGGAACACCGGGGAGCTGTTTTTT; CDR3: CASSDMGASWNTGELFF
size: NA; V: TRBV27; D: NA; J: TRBJ1-4; DNA: TGTGCCAGCAGTTTATCTCCTGCAACTAATGAAAAACTGTTTTTT; CDR3: CASSLSPATNEKLFF
size: NA; V: TRBV4-3; D: TRBD2; J: TRBJ2-5; DNA: TGCGCCAGCAGCCAAGTACTTGCGGGAGGGGAGGAGACCCAGTACTTC; CDR3: CASSQVLAGGEETQYF
size: NA; V: TRBV27; D: TRBD2; J: TRBJ2-7; DNA: TGTGCCAGCCTGAGTACTAGCGGGTCCTACGAGCAGTACTTC; CDR3: CASLSTSGSYEQYF
size: NA; V: TRBV6-5; D: NA; J: TRBJ2-1; DNA: TGTGCCAGCAGTTACTCGTCCAACAATGAGCAGTTCTTC; CDR3: CASSYSSNNEQFF
size: NA; V: TRBV2; D: TRBD2; J: TRBJ2-2; DNA: TGTGCCAGCAGTCAAAGCGGGAGTTCATATCCCGGGGAGCTGTTTTTT; CDR3: CASSQSGSSYPGELFF
size: NA; V: TRBV7-8; D: TRBD2; J: TRBJ2-2; DNA: TGTGCCAGTATGACTAGCGGGGTTACGAACACCGGGGAGCTGTTTTTT; CDR3: CASMTSGVTNTGELFF
size: medium-sized; V: TRBV10-3; D: TRBD1; J: TRBJ1-1; DNA: TGTGCCATCAGGAGACAGGGGAACACTGAAGCTTTCTTT; CDR3: CAIRRQGNTEAFF
size: medium-sized; V: TRBV9; D: NA; J: TRBJ2-7; DNA: TGTGCCAGCAGCGGACTTGTTTCCTACGAGCAGTACTTC; CDR3: CASSGLVSYEQYF
size: NA; V: TRBV12-5; D: TRBD1; J: TRBJ2-5; DNA: TGTGCTAGTGGTTTGGTTAACAGGGGTTACCAAGAGACCCAGTACTTC; CDR3: CASGLVNRGYQETQYF
size: NA; V: TRBV11-2; D: TRBD2; J: TRBJ2-1; DNA: TGTGCCAGCGAACCTGGGACTAGCGGGGGGAGGGAGCAGTTCTTC; CDR3: CASEPGTSGGREQFF
size: large; V: TRBV19; D: NA; J: TRBJ1-5; DNA: TGTGCCAGTAGGGAGGGGATCGCGGGCGATTGGCCCCAGCATTTT; CDR3: CASREGIAGDWPQHF
size: NA; V: TRBV30; D: TRBD1; J: TRBJ2-7; DNA: TGTGCCTGGAGTGGAACCCATACGGACAGGGCGCTTTACGAGCAGTACTTC; CDR3: CAWSGTHTDRALYEQYF
size: NA; V: TRBV7-3; D: NA; J: TRBJ2-2; DNA: TGTGCCAGCAGCTCCACAGTCACCGGGGAGCTGTTTTTT; CDR3: CASSSTVTGELFF
size: many; V: TRBV6-2/TRBV6-3; D: TRBD2; J: TRBJ2-7; DNA: TGTGCCAGCAGTTACCTTAGTTACGGGACTAGCGACTACGAGCAGTACTTC; CDR3: CASSYLSYGTSDYEQYF
size: NA; V: TRBV30; D: NA; J: TRBJ2-5; DNA: TGTGCCTGGAGTGGGCAGGGGCTAGGGGAGACCCAGTACTTC; CDR3: CAWSGQGLGETQYF
size: NA; V: TRBV7-3; D: TRBD2; J: TRBJ2-7; DNA: TGTGCCAGCAGCTTAACGGGCGGGAGGTTCGACGAGCAGTACTTC; CDR3: CASSLTGGRFDEQYF
size: NA; V: TRBV7-9; D: NA; J: TRBJ2-3; DNA: TGTGCCAGCAGCTCGCTAGCAGATACGCAGTATTTT; CDR3: CASSSLADTQYF
size: NA; V: TRBV7-2; D: TRBD2; J: TRBJ2-7; DNA: TGTGCCAGCAGCTTAGGCGGGAGTAACAACGAGCAGTACTTC; CDR3: CASSLGGSNNEQYF
size: NA; V: TRBV5-4; D: TRBD2; J: TRBJ2-3; DNA: TGTGCCAGCAGCTTGAGGACTAGCGCCGCTAGCACAGATACGCAGTATTTT; CDR3: CASSLRTSAASTDTQYF
size: NA; V: TRBV11-3; D: NA; J: TRBJ2-2; DNA: TGTGCCAGCAGCTTAGTGGTGTCAGGGACCGGGGAGCTGTTTTTT; CDR3: CASSLVVSGTGELFF
size: NA; V: TRBV5-4; D: NA; J: TRBJ2-1; DNA: TGTGCCAGCAGTCTGGCCCTGGAGACCTCCTACAATGAGCAGTTCTTC; CDR3: CASSLALETSYNEQFF
size: NA; V: TRBV7-8; D: TRBD1; J: TRBJ2-2; DNA: TGTGCCAGCAGCCCCGGGACAGGGGGCAACACCGGGGAGCTGTTTTTT; CDR3: CASSPGTGGNTGELFF
size: NA; V: TRBV7-3; D: NA; J: TRBJ2-1; DNA: TGTGCCAGCAGCTTCGGACTGTTTAATGAGCAGTTCTTC; CDR3: CASSFGLFNEQFF
size: NA; V: TRBV9; D: NA; J: TRBJ2-2; DNA: TGTGCCAGCAGCGTAGGGAGGGTGCACGGGGAGCTGTTTTTT; CDR3: CASSVGRVHGELFF
size: NA; V: TRBV7-9; D: TRBD1; J: TRBJ2-7; DNA: TGTGCCAGCAGCTCCCAGGGACAGGGCCGCGAGCAGTACTTC; CDR3: CASSSQGQGREQYF
size: NA; V: TRBV11-2; D: TRBD2; J: TRBJ2-5; DNA: TGTGCCAGCAGCCCCGGACTAGCGGTCCTCCAAGAGACCCAGTACTTC; CDR3: CASSPGLAVLQETQYF
size: NA; V: TRBV15; D: NA; J: TRBJ2-7; DNA: TGTGCCACCAGCAGGGAGGGGGGGGAGCAGTACTTC; CDR3: CATSREGGEQYF
size: NA; V: TRBV27; D: TRBD1; J: TRBJ2-7; DNA: TGTGCCAGCAGCACACAGGGGTCTAGTGAGCAGTACTTC; CDR3: CASSTQGSSEQYF
size: NA; V: TRBV9; D: TRBD1; J: TRBJ1-3; DNA: TGTGCCAGCAGCGCCAGGGACAGGGGAATAGGAAACACCATATATTTT; CDR3: CASSARDRGIGNTIYF
size: once; V: TRBV2; D: NA; J: TRBJ2-3; DNA: TGTGCCAGCAGGGCGGGGTCGTCAGCAGATACGCAGTATTTT; CDR3: CASRAGSSADTQYF
size: medium-sized; V: TRBV18; D: NA; J: TRBJ1-3; DNA: TGTGCCAGCTCACCACAACAGTCTGGAAACACCATATATTTT; CDR3: CASSPQQSGNTIYF